This is a list of T cell receptor beta chains from one sample in a study of blood T cell repertoires in COVID-19. The data were produced by immunoSEQ multiplex PCR, yet TCRdb's version contains in-frame clones alone and is incomplete. The table records about 210,000 clones, approximately 80% of them present only once. The material sequenced was PBMCs or T cells enriched from blood (not recorded which). The receptor source for this set is a woman aged 45 to 65 with acute COVID-19. CDR3s include the opening cysteine and the closing phenylalanine or tryptophan. The D gene is left open where the match is weak. The listing skips clone size in some rows; elsewhere it reads once, few, many or a size class.

TRBV28	once	TRBJ2-1	-	CASSLANGGLTNDEQFF	TGTGCCAGCAGTTTAGCGAATGGGGGGTTAACCAACGATGAGCAGTTCTTC
TRBV19	-	TRBJ1-2	-	CASSILSPSYSGYTF	TGTGCCAGTAGTATTCTAAGCCCGTCTTATTCGGGCTACACCTTC
TRBV4-3	-	TRBJ2-3	-	CASSHAGSPTDTQYF	TGCGCCAGCAGCCACGCAGGATCCCCCACAGATACGCAGTATTTT
TRBV5-1	-	TRBJ1-3	-	CASSPSALGDTIYF	TGCGCCAGCAGCCCCTCGGCGTTAGGGGACACCATATATTTT
TRBV7-2	-	TRBJ2-7	TRBD2	CASSYASVTSGGYPYEQYF	TGTGCCAGCAGCTACGCCTCCGTGACTAGCGGGGGTTACCCCTACGAGCAGTACTTC
TRBV12-3/TRBV12-4	-	TRBJ2-7	-	CASSLILAEQYF	TGTGCCAGCAGTTTAATTCTGGCCGAGCAGTACTTC
TRBV9	-	TRBJ1-6	-	CASSAGTNNSPLHF	TGTGCCAGCAGCGCCGGGACTAATAATTCACCCCTCCACTTT
TRBV6-2/TRBV6-3	-	TRBJ2-7	TRBD2	CASSYSFSAGGGYEQYF	TGTGCCAGCAGTTACTCGTTTAGCGCGGGAGGGGGCTACGAGCAGTACTTC
TRBV3-1/TRBV3-2	few	TRBJ2-1	-	CASSQPRLPSYNEQFF	TGTGCCAGCAGCCAACCTAGACTACCCTCCTACAATGAGCAGTTCTTC
TRBV19	-	TRBJ1-2	TRBD1	CASSIQGVGRGYTF	TGTGCCAGTAGTATTCAGGGGGTAGGGCGCGGCTACACCTTC
TRBV28	-	TRBJ2-7	TRBD2	CASSSRGGAAYEQYF	TGTGCCAGCAGTTCCCGGGGGGGGGCAGCCTACGAGCAGTACTTC
TRBV4-3	-	TRBJ2-3	TRBD2	CASSQDRFSGRAADTQYF	TGCGCCAGCAGCCAAGATCGTTTTAGCGGGAGGGCCGCAGATACGCAGTATTTT
TRBV4-2	-	TRBJ2-3	TRBD1	CASSQSRDREGDTQYF	TGTGCCAGCAGCCAATCCCGGGACAGGGAGGGAGATACGCAGTATTTT
TRBV5-1	-	TRBJ2-2	TRBD2	CASSLLSGRSTGELFF	TGCGCCAGCAGCTTGTTGAGCGGGAGAAGCACCGGGGAGCTGTTTTTT
TRBV6-2/TRBV6-3	-	TRBJ2-7	TRBD2	CASSLPLSGILYEQYF	TGTGCCAGCAGCCTCCCTCTTAGCGGGATCCTCTACGAGCAGTACTTC
TRBV18	-	TRBJ1-1	-	CASSPYGGTRNEAFF	TGTGCCAGCTCACCATACGGGGGGACGCGTAATGAAGCTTTCTTT
TRBV6-2/TRBV6-3	-	TRBJ2-1	-	CASSQGRESDEQFF	TGTGCCAGCAGCCAAGGACGGGAAAGTGATGAGCAGTTCTTC
TRBV7-2	few	TRBJ2-3	-	CASSLANTDTQYF	TGTGCCAGCAGCTTAGCTAACACAGATACGCAGTATTTT
TRBV28	few	TRBJ1-2	TRBD1	CASMGQGALGYTF	TGTGCCAGCATGGGGCAGGGGGCGTTGGGCTACACCTTC
TRBV6-5	-	TRBJ2-7	TRBD2	CASSYSGGGPPYEQYF	TGTGCCAGCAGTTACTCGGGGGGAGGGCCCCCCTACGAGCAGTACTTC
TRBV25-1	-	TRBJ2-1	TRBD2	CASSETSGAGDEQFF	TGTGCCAGCAGTGAAACTAGCGGAGCCGGCGATGAGCAGTTCTTC
TRBV5-6	-	TRBJ1-1	-	CASSFRSANTEAFF	TGTGCCAGCAGCTTTAGGAGCGCAAACACTGAAGCTTTCTTT
TRBV3-1/TRBV3-2	once	TRBJ1-2	TRBD1	CASRPLTGGFGYTF	TGTGCCAGCAGACCTCTCACAGGGGGCTTTGGCTACACCTTC
TRBV7-2	-	TRBJ2-3	-	CASSDSKWRGTDTQYF	TGTGCCAGCAGCGACTCAAAATGGCGGGGCACAGATACGCAGTATTTT
TRBV18	-	TRBJ2-7	-	CASSPADNFYEQYF	TGTGCCAGCTCACCGGCCGACAATTTCTACGAGCAGTACTTC
TRBV5-1	-	TRBJ1-1	TRBD1	CASSSGGQGSDTEAFF	TGCGCCAGCAGCTCGGGGGGACAGGGTTCGGACACTGAAGCTTTCTTT
TRBV28	once	TRBJ1-2	TRBD1	CASRSDRVRGYTF	TGTGCCAGCAGGTCGGACAGGGTAAGGGGCTACACCTTC
TRBV6-5	-	TRBJ2-1	TRBD1	CASRQTGGTYNEQFF	TGTGCCAGCAGGCAAACAGGGGGTACCTACAATGAGCAGTTCTTC
TRBV12-3/TRBV12-4	-	TRBJ1-3	-	CASSSLSNTIYF	TGTGCCAGCAGTTCCTTGTCAAACACCATATATTTT
TRBV7-2	-	TRBJ1-2	-	CASSSVSGNYGYTF	TGTGCCAGCAGCTCGGTGAGCGGTAACTATGGCTACACCTTC
TRBV21-1	-	TRBJ2-1	-	CASSKEVDSPNEQFF	TGTGCCAGCAGCAAAGAGGTCGACAGCCCCAATGAGCAGTTCTTC
TRBV20-1	-	TRBJ1-2	-	CSAPGLLGYTF	TGCAGTGCTCCCGGTTTGCTAGGCTACACCTTC
TRBV4-1	-	TRBJ1-1	TRBD1	CASSQLDRGNTEAFF	TGCGCCAGCAGCCAACTGGACAGGGGAAACACTGAAGCTTTCTTT
TRBV6-2/TRBV6-3	-	TRBJ2-5	TRBD1	CASSYGRDRGRAETQYF	TGTGCCAGCAGTTACGGGCGGGACAGGGGGCGCGCAGAGACCCAGTACTTC
TRBV7-2	-	TRBJ1-6	TRBD1	CASSLGLGQGSSYNSPLHF	TGTGCCAGCAGCTTAGGACTGGGACAGGGAAGCTCCTATAATTCACCCCTCCACTTT
TRBV6-5	-	TRBJ1-5	-	CASSPGGQANQPQHF	TGTGCCAGCAGTCCGGGGGGGCAAGCCAATCAGCCCCAGCATTTT
TRBV7-2	-	TRBJ1-4	-	CASSLGGGRNEKLFF	TGTGCCAGCAGCTTAGGGGGGGGCAGGAATGAAAAACTGTTTTTT
TRBV6-1	-	TRBJ1-5	TRBD1	CASTQGQGNQPQHF	TGTGCCAGCACCCAAGGACAGGGCAATCAGCCCCAGCATTTT
TRBV7-9	-	TRBJ1-2	TRBD1	CASSPTGPYGYTF	TGTGCCAGCAGTCCGACAGGGCCCTATGGCTACACCTTC
TRBV24-1	-	TRBJ2-3	TRBD2	CATSDPSPGTSGSFSTDTQYF	TGTGCCACCAGTGATCCGAGCCCCGGGACTAGCGGGTCCTTTAGCACAGATACGCAGTATTTT
TRBV18	-	TRBJ1-5	TRBD1	CASSPQGQGTEPQHF	TGTGCCAGCTCACCTCAAGGACAGGGGACTGAGCCCCAGCATTTT
TRBV5-4	-	TRBJ2-5	-	CASSLSSVRETQYF	TGTGCCAGCAGCCTCTCTAGCGTTCGAGAGACCCAGTACTTC
TRBV19	-	TRBJ1-1	-	CASRLVGGTNTEAFF	TGTGCCAGTAGACTCGTGGGGGGGACGAACACTGAAGCTTTCTTT
TRBV3-1/TRBV3-2	few	TRBJ2-7	TRBD2	CASSQGIAGVYEQYF	TGTGCCAGCAGCCAAGGTATAGCGGGAGTCTACGAGCAGTACTTC
TRBV7-2	-	TRBJ2-7	-	CASSLGPQTYEQYF	TGTGCCAGCAGCTTAGGTCCGCAGACCTACGAGCAGTACTTC
TRBV19	-	TRBJ2-1	TRBD2	CASMAGGRGHEQFF	TGTGCCAGTATGGCGGGAGGAAGGGGCCATGAGCAGTTCTTC